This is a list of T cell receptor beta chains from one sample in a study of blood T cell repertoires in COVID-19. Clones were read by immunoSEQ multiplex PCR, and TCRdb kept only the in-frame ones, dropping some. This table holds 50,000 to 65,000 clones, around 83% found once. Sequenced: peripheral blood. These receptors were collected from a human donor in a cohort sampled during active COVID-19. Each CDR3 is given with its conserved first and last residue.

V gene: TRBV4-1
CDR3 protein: CASSPPLGETQYF

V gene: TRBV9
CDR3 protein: CASSAGGLANTGELFF

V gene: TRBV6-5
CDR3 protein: CASSSRRSQPQHF

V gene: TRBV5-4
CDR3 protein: CASTGTGVGYTF

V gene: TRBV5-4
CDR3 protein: CATYLGQGRSPNTGELFF

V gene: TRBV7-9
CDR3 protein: CASSPRRAGAREQFF

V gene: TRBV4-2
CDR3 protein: CASSQDTQATQRFF

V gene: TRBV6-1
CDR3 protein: CASSDGTGSKGNTEAFF

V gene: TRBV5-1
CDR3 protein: CASSHRLAGQETQYF

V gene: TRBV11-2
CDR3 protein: CASSFIAGGYNEQFF

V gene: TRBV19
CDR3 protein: CASSSGNQPQHF

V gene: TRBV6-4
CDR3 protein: CASSAGTSTDTQYF

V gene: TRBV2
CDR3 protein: CASSLLGTNTEAFF

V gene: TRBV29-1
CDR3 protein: CSAEGEGNYGYTF

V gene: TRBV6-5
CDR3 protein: CASNNGAGATYEQYF

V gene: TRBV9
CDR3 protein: CASSVPPGNTGELFF

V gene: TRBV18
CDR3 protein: CASSPLTSGLTDTQYF

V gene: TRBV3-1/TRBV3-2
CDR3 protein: CASSQGDRGTGELFF

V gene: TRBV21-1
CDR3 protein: CASSGGGLAGGYEQFF

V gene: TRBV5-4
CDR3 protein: CASSLEGPRTYEQYF

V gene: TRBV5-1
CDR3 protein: CASRFQGATNEKLFF

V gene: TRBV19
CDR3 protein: CASSITSRGGNQPQHF

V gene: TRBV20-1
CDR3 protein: CSASQGGGLSNSPLHF

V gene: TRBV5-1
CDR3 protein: CASSLGGTGPSAYNSPLHF

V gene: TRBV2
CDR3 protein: CASSPWTVITNYGYTF

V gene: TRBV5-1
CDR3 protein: CASSISQGGTDTQYF

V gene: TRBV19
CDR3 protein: CASRQGLAAYNEQFF

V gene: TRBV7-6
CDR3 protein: CASTLGLAARTDTQYF

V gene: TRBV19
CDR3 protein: CASRGNGNTIYF